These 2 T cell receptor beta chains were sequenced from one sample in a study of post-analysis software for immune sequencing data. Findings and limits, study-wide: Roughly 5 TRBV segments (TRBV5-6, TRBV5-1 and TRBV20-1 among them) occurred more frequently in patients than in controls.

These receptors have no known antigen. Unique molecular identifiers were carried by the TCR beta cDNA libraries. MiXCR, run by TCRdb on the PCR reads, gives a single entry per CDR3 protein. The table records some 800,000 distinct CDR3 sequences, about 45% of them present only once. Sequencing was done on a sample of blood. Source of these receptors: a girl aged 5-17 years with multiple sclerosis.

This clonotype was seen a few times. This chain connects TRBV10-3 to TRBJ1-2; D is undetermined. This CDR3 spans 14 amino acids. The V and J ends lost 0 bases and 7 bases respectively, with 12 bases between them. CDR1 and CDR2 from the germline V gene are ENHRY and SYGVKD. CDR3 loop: CAISESRFHAGYTF. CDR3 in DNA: TGTGCCATCAGTGAGTCCAGGTTTCATGCTGGCTACACCTTC.

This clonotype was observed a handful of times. CDR3 amino acids: CASSSIAGEYTDTQYF. The DNA for the CDR3 is TGTGCCAGCAGCTCCATAGCGGGAGAGTACACAGATACGCAGTATTTT. This chain links TRBV5-6 with TRBJ2-3; 9 bases line up with TRBD2. This CDR3 has 16 residues. Losses at the gene ends were 3 bases for V and 2 bases for J; bases not matched to a gene: 7. CDR1 and CDR2 from the germline V gene are SGHDT and YYEEEE.